The next 9 T cell receptor beta chains were all read from a single sample in a study of cytomegalovirus exposure and HLA in healthy donors. PCR involved 60 Vbeta and 13 Jbeta primers. Some clones are missing from TCRdb's copy, which holds only in-frame ones; the method was immunoSEQ multiplex PCR. The sample lists over 150,000 clones, over 65% occurring once. The specimen sequenced was PBMCs. The receptor source for this set is a man aged 30 to 39 in good health and CMV-seronegative.

In DNA, the CDR3 is TGCGCCAGCAGCTTGGGGAGGGACGCAGCCTCGGGGACCCAGTACTTC. This codes for CASSLGRDAASGTQYF. V gene TRBV5-1 combines with J gene TRBJ2-5; weak D call: TRBD2 (6 bases). Germline V lookup: CDR1 SGHRS, CDR2 YFSETQ. V lost 0 bases and J 7 bases, leaving 19 bases between the germline ends. The CDR3 length is 16 residues.

The chain uses TRBV2 and TRBJ1-1, with 7 positions matching TRBD1. This CDR3 contains 15 residues. CDR1 is SNHLY and CDR2 is FYNNEI in the germline V gene. V dropped 1 base and J dropped 2; count of bases not matched to a gene: 4. The CDR3 nucleotides read TGTGCCAGCAGTGAAGTGGGACAGACTAACACTGAAGCTTTCTTT. Its protein product is CASSEVGQTNTEAFF. Combining the CDR3 with reference TRBV2 and TRBJ1-1 gives the whole variable domain EPEVTQTPSHQVTQMGQEVILRCVPISNHLYFYWYRQILGQKVEFLVSFYNNEISEKSEIFDDQFSVERPDGSNFTLKIRSTKLEDSAMYFCASSEVGQTNTEAFFGQGTRLTVV.

This clone was seen a handful of times. The V call is TRBV4-2, the J call TRBJ2-5; D unresolved. The DNA end lines up better with TRBJ2-7; the J call may be wrong. Germline values: CDR1 LGHNA, CDR2 YNFKEQ. The CDR3 runs to 13 residues. CDR3 sequence: CASSQGASYEQYF. The CDR3 DNA reads as TGTGCCAGCAGCCAAGGCGCGTCGTACGAGCAGTACTTC.

The chain employs TRBV13 and TRBJ2-1, with 8 bases aligning to TRBD2. V trimming: 8 bases; J trimming: 7 bases; junction bases outside the gene matches: 7. Germline-derived CDR1 and CDR2 are PRHDT and FYEKMQ (reference sequence). The CDR3 spans 13 residues. CDR3: CASGPSGWNEQFF. The CDR3 DNA sequence: TGTGCCAGCGGCCCTAGCGGGTGGAATGAGCAGTTCTTC. The full variable domain, with the rest looked up from reference TRBV13 and TRBJ2-1, is AAGVIQSPRHLIKEKRETATLKCYPIPRHDTVYWYQQGPGQDPQFLISFYEKMQSDKGSIPDRFSAQQFSDYHSELNMSSLELGDSALYFCASGPSGWNEQFFGPGTRLTVL.

In this sample, this clone turned up a few times. The CDR3 sequence is CASSLGRGRGTDEQFF. The CDR3 nucleotides are TGTGCCAGCAGTTTAGGTAGGGGGAGGGGTACGGATGAGCAGTTCTTC. The chain combines TRBV28 with TRBJ2-1, with D possibly TRBD2 on 7 matching bases. Trimming took off 2 bases at V and 8 bases at J, with 19 bases between the two ends. Germline loops: CDR1 MDHEN, CDR2 SYDVKM. The CDR3 contains 16 residues. The whole variable domain, remainder taken from reference TRBV28 and TRBJ2-1, is DVKVTQSSRYLVKRTGEKVFLECVQDMDHENMFWYRQDPGLGLRLIYFSYDVKMKEKGDIPEGYSVSREKKERFSLILESASTNQTSMYLCASSLGRGRGTDEQFFGPGTRLTVL.

This clone was picked up a small number of times. The chain carries TRBV11-2 and TRBJ2-7, with 9 positions matching TRBD1. This CDR3 has 14 amino acids. The V gene's germline CDR1 is SGHAT and CDR2 FQNNGV. The V segment lost 0 bases and the J segment 3 bases; nucleotides outside the gene matches: 0. The CDR3 sequence is CASSLETGGYEQYF. The CDR3 region has the DNA TGTGCCAGCAGCTTAGAGACAGGGGGCTACGAGCAGTACTTC. The complete variable domain, with remaining parts taken from reference TRBV11-2 and TRBJ2-7, reads EAGVAQSPRYKIIEKRQSVAFWCNPISGHATLYWYQQILGQGPKLLIQFQNNGVVDDSQLPKDRFSAERLKGVDSTLKIQPAKLEDSAVYLCASSLETGGYEQYFGPGTRLTVT.

This clone was detected a few times. The rearrangement links TRBV5-6 to TRBJ1-5; TRBD1 aligns across 10 bases. Germline CDR1 is SGHDT and CDR2 is YYEEEE. V was pared by 5 bases and J by 0 bases, with 2 bases of the junction left unmatched. This CDR3 spans 15 amino acids. The CDR3 loop reads CASRRQGASNQPQHF. DNA of the CDR3: TGTGCCAGCAGGAGACAGGGGGCTAGCAATCAGCCCCAGCATTTT.

The V call is TRBV7-8, the J call TRBJ2-3; TRBD2 matches 8 bases. CDR1 and CDR2 from the germline V gene are SGHVS and FQNEAQ. V lost 5 bases and J lost 0; bases outside the gene matches: 16. The CDR3 sequence is 19 residues long. The CDR3 sequence: CASSMNIAGKFSSTDTQYF. CDR3 DNA sequence: TGTGCCAGCAGCATGAATATAGCGGGGAAATTCTCTAGCACAGATACGCAGTATTTT. The full variable domain, its missing parts supplied by reference TRBV7-8 and TRBJ2-3, is GAGVSQSPRYKVAKRGQDVALRCDPISGHVSLFWYQQALGQGPEFLTYFQNEAQLDKSGLPSDRFFAERPEGSVSTLKIQRTQQEDSAVYLCASSMNIAGKFSSTDTQYFGPGTRLTVL.

This sequence joins TRBV13 and TRBJ1-1; D perhaps matches TRBD1 (6 bases). CDR1 is PRHDT and CDR2 is FYEKMQ in the germline V gene (reference sequence). CDR3 length: 15 amino acids. The V and J ends lost 3 bases and 5 bases respectively, with 16 bases between them. CDR3 sequence (DNA): TGTGCCAGCAGCTTCCCGACACAGGGAGATACTGAAGCTTTCTTT. Protein: CASSFPTQGDTEAFF.